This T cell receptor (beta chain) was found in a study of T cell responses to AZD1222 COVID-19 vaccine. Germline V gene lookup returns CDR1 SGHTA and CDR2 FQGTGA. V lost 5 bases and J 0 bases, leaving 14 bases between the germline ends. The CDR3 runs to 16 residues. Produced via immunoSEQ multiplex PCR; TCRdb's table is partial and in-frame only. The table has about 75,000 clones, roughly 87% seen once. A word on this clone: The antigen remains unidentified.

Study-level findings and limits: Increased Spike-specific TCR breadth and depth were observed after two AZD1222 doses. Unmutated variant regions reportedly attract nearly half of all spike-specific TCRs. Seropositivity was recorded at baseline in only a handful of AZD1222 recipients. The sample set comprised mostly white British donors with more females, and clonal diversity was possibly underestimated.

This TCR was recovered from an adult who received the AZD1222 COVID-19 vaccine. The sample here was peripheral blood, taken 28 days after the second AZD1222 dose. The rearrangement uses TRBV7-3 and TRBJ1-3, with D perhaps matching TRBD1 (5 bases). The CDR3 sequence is CASSPGPPGSGNTIYF. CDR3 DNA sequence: TGTGCCAGCAGCCCGGGACCTCCGGGCTCTGGAAACACCATATATTTT.